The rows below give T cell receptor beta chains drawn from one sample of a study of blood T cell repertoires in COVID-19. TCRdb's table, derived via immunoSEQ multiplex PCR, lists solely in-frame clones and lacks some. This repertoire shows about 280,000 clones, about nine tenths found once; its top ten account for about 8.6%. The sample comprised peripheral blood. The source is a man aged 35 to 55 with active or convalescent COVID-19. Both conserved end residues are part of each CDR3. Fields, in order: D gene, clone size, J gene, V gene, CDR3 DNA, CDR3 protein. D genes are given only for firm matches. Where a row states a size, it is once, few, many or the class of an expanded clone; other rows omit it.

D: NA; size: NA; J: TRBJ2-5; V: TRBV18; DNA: TGTGCCAGCTCCCGAGAGCGGGAGACCCAGTACTTC; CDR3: CASSRERETQYF
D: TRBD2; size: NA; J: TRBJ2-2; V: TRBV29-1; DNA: TGCAGCATGAAGACAGGGACTAGCGGGAGGTCCGGGGAGCTGTTTTTT; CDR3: CSMKTGTSGRSGELFF
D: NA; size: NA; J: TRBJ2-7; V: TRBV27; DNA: TGTGCCAGCAGTTTGCAGGGGCCTCGGTTCGAGCAGTACTTC; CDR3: CASSLQGPRFEQYF
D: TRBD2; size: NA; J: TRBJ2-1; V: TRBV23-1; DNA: TGCGCCAGCAGTCAATCAAGCGGGGGAACCAATGAGCAGTTCTTC; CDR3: CASSQSSGGTNEQFF
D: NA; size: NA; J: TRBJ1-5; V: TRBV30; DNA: TGTGCCTGGAACCTAAGGGGCCTCAACCAGCCCCAGCATTTT; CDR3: CAWNLRGLNQPQHF
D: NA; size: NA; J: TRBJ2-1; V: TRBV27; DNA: TGTGCCAGCAGTGACCGGGGTGCCCCTGGGGATGAGCAGTTCTTC; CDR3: CASSDRGAPGDEQFF
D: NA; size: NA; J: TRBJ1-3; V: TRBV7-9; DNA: TGTGCCAGCAGCTCCCCGATGACAGCTGGAAACACCATATATTTT; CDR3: CASSSPMTAGNTIYF
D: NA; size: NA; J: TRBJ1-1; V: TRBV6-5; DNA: TGTGCCAGCAGTTACGCGTCCGGGAGCGCTTTCTTT; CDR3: CASSYASGSAFF
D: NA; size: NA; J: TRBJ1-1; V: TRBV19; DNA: TGTGCCAGTAGTATAGTACGAGGCACGCGGGGGCACACTGAAGCTTTCTTT; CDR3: CASSIVRGTRGHTEAFF
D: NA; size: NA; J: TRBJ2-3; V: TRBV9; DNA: TGTGCCAGCAGCGTAGAGTCTAGAACAGATACGCAGTATTTT; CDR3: CASSVESRTDTQYF
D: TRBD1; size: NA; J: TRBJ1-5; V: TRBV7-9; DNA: TGTGCCAGCAGCCCCGGGAGGGGGCGTGCTCAGCCCCAGCATTTT; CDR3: CASSPGRGRAQPQHF
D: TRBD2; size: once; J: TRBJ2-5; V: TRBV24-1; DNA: TGTGCCACCAGTGACTCCGCACGGACTAGCGGGAGAGAGACCCAGTACTTC; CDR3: CATSDSARTSGRETQYF
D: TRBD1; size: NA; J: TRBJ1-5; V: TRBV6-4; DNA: TGTGCCAGGACAGGGCAGCCCCAGCATTTT; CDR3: CARTGQPQHF
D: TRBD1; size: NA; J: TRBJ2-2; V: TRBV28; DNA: TGTGCCACCCAGGGGGCTAACACCGGGGAGCTGTTTTTT; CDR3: CATQGANTGELFF